Listed below are T cell receptor beta chains from one sample, sequenced in a study of shared clonotypes between healthy human individuals. The assay was immunoSEQ multiplex PCR, and TCRdb's table has in-frame clones only and misses some. In the table there are roughly 1 million clones, roughly 80% of which are singletons. The specimen sequenced was memory CD4+ T cells sorted from blood. These receptors originate from a man between 18 and 29 years old in good health. The CDR3 runs from the conserved cysteine through the conserved F or W. Each record gives: D gene, clone size, J gene, V gene, CDR3 DNA, CDR3 protein. A D gene is named only where the DNA matches it firmly. The size of a clone is reported for some rows only, either as once, few or many, or as a class for expanded clones.

d_call: TRBD2; clone_size: many; j_call: TRBJ2-7; v_call: TRBV7-2; cdr3_nt: TGTGCCAGCAGCTTAGGGCTAGCGGGAGTCAAATCCTACGAGCAGTACTTC; cdr3_aa: CASSLGLAGVKSYEQYF
d_call: -; clone_size: -; j_call: TRBJ1-1; v_call: TRBV6-5; cdr3_nt: TGTGCCAGCAGTCGGAGGGGAACTGAAGCTTTCTTT; cdr3_aa: CASSRRGTEAFF
d_call: -; clone_size: -; j_call: TRBJ1-5; v_call: TRBV19; cdr3_nt: TGTGCCAGTAGTGGCAGGGAACGCGGTCAGCCCCAGCATTTT; cdr3_aa: CASSGRERGQPQHF
d_call: TRBD1; clone_size: -; j_call: TRBJ2-7; v_call: TRBV18; cdr3_nt: TGTGCCAGCTCACCGCGGACAGGGACCTCCTACGAGCAGTACTTC; cdr3_aa: CASSPRTGTSYEQYF
d_call: -; clone_size: -; j_call: TRBJ1-3; v_call: TRBV5-1; cdr3_nt: TGCGCCAGCAGCTCGGGGGGTACTGGAAACACCATATATTTT; cdr3_aa: CASSSGGTGNTIYF
d_call: -; clone_size: once; j_call: TRBJ1-2; v_call: TRBV5-1; cdr3_nt: TGCGCCAGCAGCTTGGACAGCGTCAATGGCTACACCTTC; cdr3_aa: CASSLDSVNGYTF
d_call: -; clone_size: once; j_call: TRBJ1-4; v_call: TRBV6-6; cdr3_nt: TGTGCCAGCAGTTACCAGGACGGTGGTAATGAAAAACTGTTTTTT; cdr3_aa: CASSYQDGGNEKLFF
d_call: -; clone_size: -; j_call: TRBJ1-4; v_call: TRBV28; cdr3_nt: TGTGCCAGCAGTTTGGGTCGGTTGAGGGAAAAACTGTTTTTT; cdr3_aa: CASSLGRLREKLFF
d_call: TRBD2; clone_size: -; j_call: TRBJ2-3; v_call: TRBV5-1; cdr3_nt: TGCGCCAGCAGCCGGGGACTAGCGGGAGCAGATACGCAGTATTTT; cdr3_aa: CASSRGLAGADTQYF
d_call: TRBD1; clone_size: -; j_call: TRBJ2-5; v_call: TRBV14; cdr3_nt: TGTGCCAGCAGACAGGGGGCGCGAGAGACCCAGTACTTC; cdr3_aa: CASRQGARETQYF
d_call: -; clone_size: -; j_call: TRBJ1-6; v_call: TRBV5-1; cdr3_nt: TGCGCCAGCAGCTCAACCGGGGCCGTTAATTCACCCCTCCACTTT; cdr3_aa: CASSSTGAVNSPLHF
d_call: TRBD1; clone_size: once; j_call: TRBJ1-1; v_call: TRBV5-1; cdr3_nt: TGCGCCAGCAGCTGGGACAGCCTTGCTGAAGCTTTCTTT; cdr3_aa: CASSWDSLAEAFF
d_call: -; clone_size: -; j_call: TRBJ1-2; v_call: TRBV11-3; cdr3_nt: TGTGCCAGCAGCTTAGGGAGTACGGCGACGCCTAACTATGGCTACACCTTC; cdr3_aa: CASSLGSTATPNYGYTF
d_call: -; clone_size: few; j_call: TRBJ2-7; v_call: TRBV7-2; cdr3_nt: TGTGCCAGCAGCCCTGGGACCCCTTACGAGCAGTACTTC; cdr3_aa: CASSPGTPYEQYF
d_call: -; clone_size: many; j_call: TRBJ1-1; v_call: TRBV10-1; cdr3_nt: TGCGCCAGCAGTCAGACTTGGAACACTGAAGCTTTCTTT; cdr3_aa: CASSQTWNTEAFF
d_call: -; clone_size: -; j_call: TRBJ2-3; v_call: TRBV19; cdr3_nt: TGTGCCAGTAGTATTCTAGGCACCACTAGCCGCCGAGGTACGCAGTATTTT; cdr3_aa: CASSILGTTSRRGTQYF
d_call: TRBD1; clone_size: once; j_call: TRBJ2-7; v_call: TRBV28; cdr3_nt: TGTGCCAGCCGGGGGACAGGGGGTTTATACGAGCAGTACTTC; cdr3_aa: CASRGTGGLYEQYF
d_call: -; clone_size: -; j_call: TRBJ2-7; v_call: TRBV7-9; cdr3_nt: TGTGCCAGCAGCTTAAACTCCTACGAGCAGTACTTC; cdr3_aa: CASSLNSYEQYF
d_call: -; clone_size: -; j_call: TRBJ2-6; v_call: TRBV5-1; cdr3_nt: TGCGCCAGCAGCTTGCAGGGCACTGGGGCCAACGTCCTGACTTTC; cdr3_aa: CASSLQGTGANVLTF
d_call: -; clone_size: -; j_call: TRBJ2-4; v_call: TRBV7-9; cdr3_nt: TGTGCCAGCAGCTTTGAGGGGACGGGAGACATTCAGTACTTC; cdr3_aa: CASSFEGTGDIQYF
d_call: -; clone_size: once; j_call: TRBJ1-3; v_call: TRBV6-1; cdr3_nt: TGTGCCAGCAAGGACGACAGCCTTGGTGGAAACACCATATATTTT; cdr3_aa: CASKDDSLGGNTIYF
d_call: TRBD2; clone_size: -; j_call: TRBJ2-1; v_call: TRBV6-6; cdr3_nt: TGTGCCAGCATTAAAAGCGGGAGCGGCAATGAGCAGTTCTTC; cdr3_aa: CASIKSGSGNEQFF
d_call: -; clone_size: once; j_call: TRBJ2-2; v_call: TRBV30; cdr3_nt: TGTGCCTGGAGTGTAATCGCCGGATGGGTCAGAACCGGGGAGCTGTTTTTT; cdr3_aa: CAWSVIAGWVRTGELFF
d_call: -; clone_size: -; j_call: TRBJ2-3; v_call: TRBV5-6; cdr3_nt: TGTGCCAGCAGCTTGGACAGGGCAGATACGCAGTATTTT; cdr3_aa: CASSLDRADTQYF
d_call: -; clone_size: -; j_call: TRBJ1-5; v_call: TRBV19; cdr3_nt: TGTGCCACCAGACAGGAGAAGGGGAGTCAGCCCCAGCATTTT; cdr3_aa: CATRQEKGSQPQHF
d_call: -; clone_size: -; j_call: TRBJ2-3; v_call: TRBV11-2; cdr3_nt: TGTGCCAGCAGCCTCCGAGGGGTTTGGGGCACAGATACGCAGTATTTT; cdr3_aa: CASSLRGVWGTDTQYF
d_call: -; clone_size: few; j_call: TRBJ1-6; v_call: TRBV4-2; cdr3_nt: TGTGCCAGCAGCCAAGAGAATGGGAACAGCGTCACCCTCCACTTT; cdr3_aa: CASSQENGNSVTLHF
d_call: TRBD1; clone_size: few; j_call: TRBJ1-1; v_call: TRBV5-6; cdr3_nt: TGTGCCAGCAGCTACGTCGACAGGGGCGGGACTGAAGCTTTCTTT; cdr3_aa: CASSYVDRGGTEAFF
d_call: -; clone_size: -; j_call: TRBJ1-5; v_call: TRBV6-5; cdr3_nt: TGTGCCAGCAGCTCCCAGGGAAATCAGCCCCAGCATTTT; cdr3_aa: CASSSQGNQPQHF
d_call: -; clone_size: once; j_call: TRBJ2-1; v_call: TRBV2; cdr3_nt: TGTGCCGGGGGTCGGGACAATGAGCAGTTCTTC; cdr3_aa: CAGGRDNEQFF
d_call: -; clone_size: -; j_call: TRBJ2-1; v_call: TRBV7-3; cdr3_nt: TGTGCCAGCAGCTTAACCGACAATGAGCAGTTCTTC; cdr3_aa: CASSLTDNEQFF